This TCR beta chain was sequenced during a study of shared clonotypes between healthy human individuals. Study findings and constraints: Sharing of clonotypes among donors was expected to vary with sequencing depth. Non-shared clonotypes had lower generation probabilities than clonotypes shared by all four sorted-subset donors.

For this clone: As yet, its antigen is unknown.

CD8 cells classed as naive were CD45RO-negative and positively selected for CCR7, excluding terminally differentiated effector memory CD45RA+ cells. In germline, CDR1 is SGHDN, CDR2 FVKESK. The CDR3 contains 11 residues. Trimming took off 9 bases at V and 3 bases at J, with 9 bases between the two ends. Assay execution proceeded at the deep level. Repertoires were generated with immunoSEQ multiplex PCR, while TCRdb's copy carries only in-frame clones and drops some. Altogether about 2 million clones are present, roughly 95% being singletons, with the ten largest covering 1% to 1.5%. The chain combines TRBV14 with TRBJ2-7, with a possible D match to TRBD2 (6 bases). Sequencing used naive CD8+ T cells sorted from blood. This clonotype was sampled from a man aged 18 to 29 in good health. CDR3 in amino acids: CASGTFYEQYF. The DNA of the CDR3 is TGTGCCAGTGGGACTTTCTACGAGCAGTACTTC. Looking up the rest from reference TRBV14 and TRBJ2-7 gives the full variable domain: EAGVTQFPSHSVIEKGQTVTLRCDPISGHDNLYWYRRVMGKEIKFLLHFVKESKQDESGMPNNRFLAERTGGTYSTLKVQPAELEDSGVYFCASGTFYEQYFGPGTRLTVT.